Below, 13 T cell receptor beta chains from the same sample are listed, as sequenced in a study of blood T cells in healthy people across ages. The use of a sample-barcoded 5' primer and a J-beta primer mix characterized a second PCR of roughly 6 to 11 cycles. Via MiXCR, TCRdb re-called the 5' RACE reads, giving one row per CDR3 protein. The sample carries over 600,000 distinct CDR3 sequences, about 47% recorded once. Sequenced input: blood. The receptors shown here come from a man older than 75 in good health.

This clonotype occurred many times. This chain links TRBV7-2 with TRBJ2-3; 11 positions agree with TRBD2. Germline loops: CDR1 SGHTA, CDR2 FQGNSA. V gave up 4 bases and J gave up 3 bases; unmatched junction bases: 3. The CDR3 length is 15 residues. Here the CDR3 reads CASSSLAGGTDTQYF. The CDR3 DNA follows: TGTGCCAGCAGCTCTCTAGCGGGAGGAACAGATACGCAGTATTTT. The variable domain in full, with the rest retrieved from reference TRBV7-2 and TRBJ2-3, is GAGVSQSPSNKVTEKGKDVELRCDPISGHTALYWYRQSLGQGLEFLIYFQGNSAPDKSGLPSDRFSAERTGGSVSTLTIQRTQQEDSAVYLCASSSLAGGTDTQYFGPGTRLTVL.

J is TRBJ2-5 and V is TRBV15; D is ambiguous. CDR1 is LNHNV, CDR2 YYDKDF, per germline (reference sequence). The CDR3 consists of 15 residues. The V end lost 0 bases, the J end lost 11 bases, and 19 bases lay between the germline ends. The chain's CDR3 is CATSRERVGPLAQYF. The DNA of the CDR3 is TGTGCCACCAGCAGAGAAAGGGTGGGCCCTCTGGCGCAGTACTTC. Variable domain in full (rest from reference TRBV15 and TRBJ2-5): DAMVIQNPRYQVTQFGKPVTLSCSQTLNHNVMYWYQQKSSQAPKLLFHYYDKDFNNEADTPDNFQSRRPNTSFCFLDIRSPGLGDTAMYLCATSRERVGPLAQYFGPGTRLLVL.

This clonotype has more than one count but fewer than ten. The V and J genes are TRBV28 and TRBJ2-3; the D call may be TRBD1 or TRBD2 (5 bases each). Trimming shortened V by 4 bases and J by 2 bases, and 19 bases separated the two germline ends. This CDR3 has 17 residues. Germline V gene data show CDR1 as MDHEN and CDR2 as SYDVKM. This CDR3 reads CASSSGWGTDITDTQYF. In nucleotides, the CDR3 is TGTGCCAGCAGTTCGGGGTGGGGCACCGATATCACAGATACGCAGTATTTT.

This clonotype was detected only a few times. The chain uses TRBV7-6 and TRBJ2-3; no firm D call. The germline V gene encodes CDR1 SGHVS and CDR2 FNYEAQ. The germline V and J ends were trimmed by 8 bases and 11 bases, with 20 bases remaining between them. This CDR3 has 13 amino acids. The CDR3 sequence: CASARSAVFGQYF. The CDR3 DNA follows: TGTGCCAGCGCCCGCTCTGCGGTTTTTGGGCAGTATTTT.

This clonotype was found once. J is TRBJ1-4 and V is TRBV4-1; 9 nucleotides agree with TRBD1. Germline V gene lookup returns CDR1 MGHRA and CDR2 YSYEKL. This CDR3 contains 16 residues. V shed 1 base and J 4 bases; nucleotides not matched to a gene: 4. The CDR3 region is CASSQVRQGVNEKLFF. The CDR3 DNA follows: TGCGCCAGCAGCCAAGTGAGACAGGGGGTTAATGAAAAACTGTTTTTT.

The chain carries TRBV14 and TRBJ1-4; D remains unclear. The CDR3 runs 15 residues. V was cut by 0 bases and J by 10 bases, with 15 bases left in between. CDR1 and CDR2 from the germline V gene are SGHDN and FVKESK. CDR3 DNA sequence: TGTGCCAGCAGCCAAGAACTCGCCCGCGGTGGAAAACTGTTTTTT. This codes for CASSQELARGGKLFF. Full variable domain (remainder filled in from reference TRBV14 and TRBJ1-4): EAGVTQFPSHSVIEKGQTVTLRCDPISGHDNLYWYRRVMGKEIKFLLHFVKESKQDESGMPNNRFLAERTGGTYSTLKVQPAELEDSGVYFCASSQELARGGKLFFGSGTQLSVL.

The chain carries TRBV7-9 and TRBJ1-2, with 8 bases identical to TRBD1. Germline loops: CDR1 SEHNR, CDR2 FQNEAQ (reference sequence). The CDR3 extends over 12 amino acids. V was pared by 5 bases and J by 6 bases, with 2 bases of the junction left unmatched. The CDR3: CASSQGADGYTF. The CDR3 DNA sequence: TGTGCCAGCAGCCAGGGGGCAGATGGCTACACCTTC.

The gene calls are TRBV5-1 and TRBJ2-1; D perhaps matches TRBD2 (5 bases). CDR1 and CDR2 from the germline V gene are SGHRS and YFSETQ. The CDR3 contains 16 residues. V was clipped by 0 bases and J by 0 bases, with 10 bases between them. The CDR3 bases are TGCGCCAGCAGCTTGGGTATGGCGGGCTCCTACAATGAGCAGTTCTTC. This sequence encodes CASSLGMAGSYNEQFF.

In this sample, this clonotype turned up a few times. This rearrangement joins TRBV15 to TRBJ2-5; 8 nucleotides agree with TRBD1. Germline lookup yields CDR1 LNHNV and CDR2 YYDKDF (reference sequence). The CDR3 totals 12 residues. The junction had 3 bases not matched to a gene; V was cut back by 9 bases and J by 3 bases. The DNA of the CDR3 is TGTGCCACAGGACAGGGTAAAGAGACCCAGTACTTC. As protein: CATGQGKETQYF.

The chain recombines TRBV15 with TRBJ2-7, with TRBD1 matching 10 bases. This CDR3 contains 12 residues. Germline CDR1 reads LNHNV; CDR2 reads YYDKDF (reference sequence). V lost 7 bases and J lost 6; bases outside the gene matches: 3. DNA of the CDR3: TGTGCCACCAAGGGACAGGGGAGCGAGCAGTACTTC. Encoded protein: CATKGQGSEQYF.

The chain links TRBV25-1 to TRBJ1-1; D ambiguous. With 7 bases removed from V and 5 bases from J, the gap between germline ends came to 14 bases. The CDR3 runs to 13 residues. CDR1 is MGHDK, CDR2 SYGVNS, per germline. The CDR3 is CASIPAGRTEAFF. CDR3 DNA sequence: TGTGCCAGCATCCCGGCAGGACGGACTGAAGCTTTCTTT.

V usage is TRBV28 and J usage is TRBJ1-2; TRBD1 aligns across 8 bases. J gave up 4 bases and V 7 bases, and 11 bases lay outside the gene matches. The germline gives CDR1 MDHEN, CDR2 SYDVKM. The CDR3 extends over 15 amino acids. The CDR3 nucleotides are TGTGCCAGCACTCCGACAGGGGAATCCTTCTATGGCTACACCTTC. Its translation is CASTPTGESFYGYTF.

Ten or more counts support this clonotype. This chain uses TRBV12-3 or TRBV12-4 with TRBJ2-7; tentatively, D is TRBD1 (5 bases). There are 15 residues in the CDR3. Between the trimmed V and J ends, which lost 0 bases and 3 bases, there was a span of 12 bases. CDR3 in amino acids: CASSLAGRQGYEQYF. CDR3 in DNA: TGTGCCAGCAGTTTAGCTGGCAGGCAGGGCTACGAGCAGTACTTC.